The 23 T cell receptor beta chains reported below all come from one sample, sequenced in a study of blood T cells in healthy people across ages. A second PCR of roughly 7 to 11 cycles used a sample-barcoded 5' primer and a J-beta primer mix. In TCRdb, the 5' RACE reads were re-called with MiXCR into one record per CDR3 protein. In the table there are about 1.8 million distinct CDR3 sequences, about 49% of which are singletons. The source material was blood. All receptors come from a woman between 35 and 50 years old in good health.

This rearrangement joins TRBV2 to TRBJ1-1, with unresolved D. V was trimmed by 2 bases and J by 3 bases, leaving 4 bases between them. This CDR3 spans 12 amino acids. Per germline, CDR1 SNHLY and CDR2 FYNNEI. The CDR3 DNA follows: TGTGCCAGCAGTGAACCTTACACTGAAGCTTTCTTT. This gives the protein CASSEPYTEAFF.

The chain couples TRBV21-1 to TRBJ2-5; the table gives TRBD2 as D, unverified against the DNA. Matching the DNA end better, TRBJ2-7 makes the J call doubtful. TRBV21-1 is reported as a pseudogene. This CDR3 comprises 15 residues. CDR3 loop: CASSLGTTRDYEQYF. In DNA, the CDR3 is TGTGCCAGCAGCCTTGGGACTACCAGAGACTACGAGCAGTACTTC.

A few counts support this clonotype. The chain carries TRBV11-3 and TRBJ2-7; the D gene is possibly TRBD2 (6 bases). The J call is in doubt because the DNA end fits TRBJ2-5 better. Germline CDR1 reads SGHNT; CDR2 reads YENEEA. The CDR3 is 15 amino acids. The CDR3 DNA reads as TGTGCCAGCAGCTCCCTGGAGGAGGGCGGGGAGACCCAGTACTTC. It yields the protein CASSSLEEGGETQYF.

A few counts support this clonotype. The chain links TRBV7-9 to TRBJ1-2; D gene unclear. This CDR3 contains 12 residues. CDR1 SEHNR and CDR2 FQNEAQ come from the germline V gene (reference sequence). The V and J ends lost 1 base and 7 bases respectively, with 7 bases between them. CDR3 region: CASSLVGLGYTF. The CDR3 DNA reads TGTGCCAGCAGCTTAGTCGGTCTTGGCTACACCTTC.

DNA for the CDR3: TGTGCCAGCTCTCGGGACAGCAACTACGAGCAGTACTTC. Its protein is CASSRDSNYEQYF. The rearrangement uses TRBV27 and TRBJ2-7; 7 nucleotides line up with TRBD1. With V trimmed by 8 bases and J by 3 bases, 7 bases remained unmatched. The CDR3 consists of 13 residues. The germline V gene encodes CDR1 MNHEY and CDR2 SMNVEV (reference sequence).

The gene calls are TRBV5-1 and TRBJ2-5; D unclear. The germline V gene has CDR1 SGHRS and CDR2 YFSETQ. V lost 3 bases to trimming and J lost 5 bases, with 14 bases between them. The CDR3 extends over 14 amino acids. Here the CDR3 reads CASSSRSVGETQYF. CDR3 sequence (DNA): TGCGCCAGCAGCTCCAGATCGGTTGGGGAGACCCAGTACTTC.

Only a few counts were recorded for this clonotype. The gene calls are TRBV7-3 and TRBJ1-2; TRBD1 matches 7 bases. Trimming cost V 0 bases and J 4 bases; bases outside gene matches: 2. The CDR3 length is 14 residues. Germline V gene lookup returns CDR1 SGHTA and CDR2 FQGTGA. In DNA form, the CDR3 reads TGTGCCAGCAGCTTAACAGGGGGCCTCTATGGCTACACCTTC. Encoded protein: CASSLTGGLYGYTF.

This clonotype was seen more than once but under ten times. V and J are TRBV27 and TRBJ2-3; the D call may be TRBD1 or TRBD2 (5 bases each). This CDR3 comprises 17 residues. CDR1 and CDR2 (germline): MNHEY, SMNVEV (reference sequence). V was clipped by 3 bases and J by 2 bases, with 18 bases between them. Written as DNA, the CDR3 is TGTGCCAGCAGTTTCGGGGCAGGGTCCCTCTACACAGATACGCAGTATTTT. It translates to CASSFGAGSLYTDTQYF.

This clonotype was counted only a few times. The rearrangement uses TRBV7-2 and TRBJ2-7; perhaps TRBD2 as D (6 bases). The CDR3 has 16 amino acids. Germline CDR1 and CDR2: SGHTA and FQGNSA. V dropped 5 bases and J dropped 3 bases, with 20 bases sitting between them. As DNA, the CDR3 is TGTGCCAGCAGCCCGGAGGGGACCAACTACTTCTACGAGCAGTACTTC. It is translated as CASSPEGTNYFYEQYF.

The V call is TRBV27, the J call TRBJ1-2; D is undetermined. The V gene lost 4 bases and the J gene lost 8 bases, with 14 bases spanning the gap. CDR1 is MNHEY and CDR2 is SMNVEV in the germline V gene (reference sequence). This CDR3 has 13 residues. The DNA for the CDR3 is TGTGCCAGCAGTTCATCCATGCCTTCGGGCTACACCTTC. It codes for CASSSSMPSGYTF.

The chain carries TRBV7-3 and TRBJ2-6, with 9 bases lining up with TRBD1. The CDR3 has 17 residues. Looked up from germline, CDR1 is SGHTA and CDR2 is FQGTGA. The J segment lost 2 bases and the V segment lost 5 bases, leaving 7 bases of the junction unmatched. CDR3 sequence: CASSRGQGRAGANVLTF. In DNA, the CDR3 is TGTGCCAGCAGCAGGGGACAGGGAAGAGCTGGGGCCAACGTCCTGACTTTC.

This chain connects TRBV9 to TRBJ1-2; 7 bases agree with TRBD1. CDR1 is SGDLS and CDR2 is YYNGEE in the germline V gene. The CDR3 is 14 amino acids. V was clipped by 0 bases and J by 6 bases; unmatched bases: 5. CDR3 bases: TGTGCCAGCAGCGTAGCAGGGACAGCCCATGGCTACACCTTC. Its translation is CASSVAGTAHGYTF.

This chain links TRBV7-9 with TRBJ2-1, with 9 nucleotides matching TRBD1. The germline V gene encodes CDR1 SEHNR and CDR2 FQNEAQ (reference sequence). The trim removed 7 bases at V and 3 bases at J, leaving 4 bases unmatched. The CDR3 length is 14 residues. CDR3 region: CASNPGQGYNEQFF. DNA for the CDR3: TGTGCCAGCAATCCGGGACAGGGCTACAATGAGCAGTTCTTC.

Here the CDR3 reads CASSGGQGDPLGTQYF. CDR3 in DNA: TGTGCCAGCAGCGGTGGACAGGGGGATCCCTTAGGGACCCAGTACTTC. J is TRBJ2-7 and V is TRBV9, with 10 bases fitting TRBD1. The J call may be faulty, since TRBJ2-5 better matches the DNA end. Per germline, CDR1 SGDLS and CDR2 YYNGEE. The length of the CDR3 is 16 residues.

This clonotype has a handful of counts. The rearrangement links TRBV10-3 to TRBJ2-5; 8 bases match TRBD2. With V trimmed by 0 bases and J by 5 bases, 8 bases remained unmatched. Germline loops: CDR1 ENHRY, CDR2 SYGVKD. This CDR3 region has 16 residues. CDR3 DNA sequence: TGTGCCATCAGTGAGTCGGCGCGGGGGGAGCTTGAGACCCAGTACTTC. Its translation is CAISESARGELETQYF.

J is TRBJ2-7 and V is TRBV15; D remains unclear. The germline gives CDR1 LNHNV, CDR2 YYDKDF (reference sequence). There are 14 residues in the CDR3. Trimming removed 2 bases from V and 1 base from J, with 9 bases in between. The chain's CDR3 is CATSRNPESYEQYF. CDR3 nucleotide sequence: TGTGCCACCAGCAGAAACCCGGAGTCCTACGAGCAGTACTTC.

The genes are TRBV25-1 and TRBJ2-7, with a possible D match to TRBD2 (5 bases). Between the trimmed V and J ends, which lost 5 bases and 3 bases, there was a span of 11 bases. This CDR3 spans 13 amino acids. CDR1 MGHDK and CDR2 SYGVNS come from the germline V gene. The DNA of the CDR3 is TGTGCCAGCAGTTCGGGAAATAACTACGAGCAGTACTTC. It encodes CASSSGNNYEQYF.

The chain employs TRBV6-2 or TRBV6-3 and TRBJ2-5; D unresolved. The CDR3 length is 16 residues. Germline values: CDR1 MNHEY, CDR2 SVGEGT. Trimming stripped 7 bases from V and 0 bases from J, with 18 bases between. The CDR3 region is CASISRPLPYQETQYF. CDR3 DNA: TGTGCCAGCATCTCTCGACCGCTTCCGTACCAAGAGACCCAGTACTTC.

Written as DNA, the CDR3 is TGTGTTGCGGCAGGCGAACTCCCCTACGAGCAGTACTTC. It encodes CVAAGELPYEQYF. The chain is built from TRBV28 and TRBJ2-7; D is ambiguous. CDR1 and CDR2 (germline): MDHEN, SYDVKM. This CDR3 spans 13 amino acids.

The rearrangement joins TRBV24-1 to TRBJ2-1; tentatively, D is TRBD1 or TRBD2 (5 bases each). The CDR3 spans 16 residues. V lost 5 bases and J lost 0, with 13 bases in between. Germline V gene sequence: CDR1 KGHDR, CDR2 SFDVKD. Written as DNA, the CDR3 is TGTGCCACCAGTGGTTTCGCAGGGAGCTCCTACAATGAGCAGTTCTTC. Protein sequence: CATSGFAGSSYNEQFF.

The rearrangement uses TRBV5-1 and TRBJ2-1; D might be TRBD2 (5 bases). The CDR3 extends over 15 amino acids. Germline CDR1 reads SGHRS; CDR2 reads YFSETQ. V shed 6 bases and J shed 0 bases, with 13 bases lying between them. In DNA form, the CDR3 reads TGCGCCAGCACTAAGTTAGCGAGCTCCTACAATGAGCAGTTCTTC. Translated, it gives CASTKLASSYNEQFF. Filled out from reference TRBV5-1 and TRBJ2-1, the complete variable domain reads KAGVTQTPRYLIKTRGQQVTLSCSPISGHRSVSWYQQTPGQGLQFLFEYFSETQRNKGNFPGRFSGRQFSNSRSEMNVSTLELGDSALYLCASTKLASSYNEQFFGPGTRLTVL.

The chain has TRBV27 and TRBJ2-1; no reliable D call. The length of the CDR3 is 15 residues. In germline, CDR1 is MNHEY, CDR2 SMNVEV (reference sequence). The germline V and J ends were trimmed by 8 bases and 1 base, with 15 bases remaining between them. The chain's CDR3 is CASFTTLGSYNEQFF. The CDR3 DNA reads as TGTGCCAGCTTTACGACTTTGGGGTCCTACAATGAGCAGTTCTTC.

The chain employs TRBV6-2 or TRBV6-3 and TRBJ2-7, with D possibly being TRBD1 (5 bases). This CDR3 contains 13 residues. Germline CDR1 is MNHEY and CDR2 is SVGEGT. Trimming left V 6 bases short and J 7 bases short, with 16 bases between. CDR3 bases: TGTGCCAGCAGCCACCGACCTTCAGGGGAGCAGTACTTC. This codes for CASSHRPSGEQYF.